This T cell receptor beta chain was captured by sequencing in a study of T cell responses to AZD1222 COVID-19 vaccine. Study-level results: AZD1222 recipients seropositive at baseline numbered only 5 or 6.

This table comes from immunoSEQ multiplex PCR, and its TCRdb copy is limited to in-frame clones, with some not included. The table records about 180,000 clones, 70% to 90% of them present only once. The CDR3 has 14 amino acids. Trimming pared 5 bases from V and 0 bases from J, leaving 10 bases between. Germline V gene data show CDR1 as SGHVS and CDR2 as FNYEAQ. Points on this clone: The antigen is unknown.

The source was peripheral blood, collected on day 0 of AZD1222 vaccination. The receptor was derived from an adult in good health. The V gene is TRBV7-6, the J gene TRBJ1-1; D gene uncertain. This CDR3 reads CASSASQLNTEAFF. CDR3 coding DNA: TGTGCCAGCAGCGCATCACAGCTGAACACTGAAGCTTTCTTT.